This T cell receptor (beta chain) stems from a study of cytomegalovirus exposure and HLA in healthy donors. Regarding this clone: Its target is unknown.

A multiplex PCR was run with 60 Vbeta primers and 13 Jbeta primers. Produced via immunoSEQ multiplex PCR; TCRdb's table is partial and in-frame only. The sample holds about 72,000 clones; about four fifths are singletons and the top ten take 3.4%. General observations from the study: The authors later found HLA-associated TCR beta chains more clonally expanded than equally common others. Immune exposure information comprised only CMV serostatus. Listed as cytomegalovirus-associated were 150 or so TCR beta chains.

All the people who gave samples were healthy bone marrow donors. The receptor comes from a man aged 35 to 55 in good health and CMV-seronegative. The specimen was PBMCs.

DNA of the CDR3: TGTGCCTGGACAGGGGGTGAAAAACTGTTTTTT. Translated: CAWTGGEKLFF. The chain recombines TRBV30 with TRBJ1-4; 7 nucleotides line up with TRBD1. The CDR3 extends over 11 amino acids. V lost 4 bases, J lost 7 bases, and 0 bases stayed unmatched. Germline lookup yields CDR1 GTSNPN and CDR2 SVGIG (reference sequence).